This is a list of T cell receptor beta chains from one sample in a study of cytomegalovirus exposure and HLA in healthy donors. Assay used: immunoSEQ multiplex PCR; TCRdb lists only in-frame clones, some missing. The data contain 150,000 to 250,000 clones, roughly 85% of them singletons. Sequenced: PBMCs. These receptors came from a woman in her forties or fifties in good health and CMV-seronegative. CDR3s include the opening cysteine and the closing phenylalanine or tryptophan. D genes are given only for firm matches. Not all rows give a size; the values are once, few, many and, for expanded clones, a class.

>NA|NA|TRBJ2-2|TRBV5-6
CASSATRSGELFF
TGTGCCAGCAGCGCTACTAGATCCGGGGAGCTGTTTTTT
>NA|TRBD1|TRBJ2-7|TRBV7-9
CASSTDRGSYEQYF
TGTGCCAGCAGCACCGACAGGGGAAGCTACGAGCAGTACTTC
>NA|TRBD1|TRBJ2-1|TRBV7-8
CASSRQGAFYNEQLF
TGTGCCAGCAGCCGACAGGGGGCGTTCTACAATGAGCAGCTCTTC
>NA|NA|TRBJ1-4|TRBV5-7
CASSFSADASWNEKLFF
TGTGCCAGCAGCTTTAGCGCAGACGCAAGCTGGAATGAAAAACTGTTTTTT
>NA|NA|TRBJ2-7|TRBV28
CASSSRPPVEQYF
TGTGCCAGCAGTTCCCGCCCCCCGGTCGAGCAGTACTTC
>NA|TRBD1|TRBJ2-1|TRBV5-4
CASSPGTAHNEQFF
TGTGCCAGCAGTCCCGGGACAGCCCACAATGAGCAGTTCTTC
>NA|NA|TRBJ2-5|TRBV2
CASSELVQTQYF
TGTGCCAGCAGTGAATTAGTGCAGACCCAGTACTTC
>NA|TRBD1|TRBJ2-6|TRBV4-2
CASSLRDRVNSGANVLTF
TGTGCCAGCAGCTTACGGGACAGGGTTAACTCTGGGGCCAACGTCCTGACTTTC
>NA|TRBD2|TRBJ2-3|TRBV30
CAWKLAGGRTQYF
TGTGCCTGGAAACTAGCGGGGGGCCGAACGCAGTATTTT
>NA|NA|TRBJ2-7|TRBV28
CASRRTRSYEQYF
TGTGCCAGCAGACGGACACGGTCCTACGAGCAGTACTTC
>once|TRBD2|TRBJ2-3|TRBV28
CASSPHGTSGRLDTQYF
TGTGCCAGCAGTCCCCATGGGACTAGCGGGAGACTTGATACGCAGTATTTT
>NA|NA|TRBJ2-7|TRBV5-1
CASSFSGLTLEQYF
TGCGCCAGCAGCTTCTCCGGACTCACCCTAGAGCAGTACTTC
>NA|NA|TRBJ1-5|TRBV27
CASGFIHQPQHF
TGTGCCAGCGGCTTCATCCATCAGCCCCAGCATTTT
>NA|NA|TRBJ1-5|TRBV7-9
CASSLEGAAGPQHF
TGTGCCAGCAGCTTAGAGGGTGCCGCGGGGCCCCAGCATTTT
>NA|TRBD1|TRBJ1-1|TRBV6-5
CASRYRTGQAFF
TGTGCCAGCAGATACCGAACGGGACAGGCTTTCTTT
>NA|TRBD1|TRBJ2-1|TRBV7-2
CASSLEGTGIYNEQFF
TGTGCCAGCAGCTTGGAAGGGACAGGGATCTACAATGAGCAGTTCTTC
>NA|NA|TRBJ1-2|TRBV18
CASSREANYGYTF
TGTGCCAGCTCACGGGAGGCTAACTATGGCTACACCTTC
>few|TRBD1|TRBJ2-5|TRBV11-3
CASSLGGTGRETQYF
TGTGCCAGCAGCTTAGGAGGGACAGGGAGAGAGACCCAGTACTTC
>NA|NA|TRBJ2-5|TRBV5-4
CASSLGLGQETQYF
TGTGCCAGCAGCCTGGGACTGGGCCAAGAGACCCAGTACTTC
>NA|TRBD1|TRBJ1-2|TRBV9
CASSISGTGGNYGYTF
TGTGCCAGCAGCATTTCCGGGACAGGGGGTAACTATGGCTACACCTTC